These 27 T cell receptor beta chains originate from one sample sequenced in a study of T cell responses to AZD1222 COVID-19 vaccine. The table came from immunoSEQ multiplex PCR; TCRdb's copy has only in-frame clones and leaves some out. The sample comprises more than 90,000 clones, about nine tenths of which are singletons, and 16% rests with the top ten. Sequenced material: peripheral blood, taken 28 days after the second AZD1222 dose. Every receptor here comes from an adult who received the AZD1222 COVID-19 vaccine.

CDR3 residues: CSASMVPEAFF. The CDR3 coding sequence is TGCAGTGCTAGTATGGTCCCTGAAGCTTTCTTT. The chain employs TRBV20-1 and TRBJ1-1, with D uncertain. Trimming left V 3 bases short and J 6 bases short, with 8 bases between. Per the germline V gene, CDR1 is DFQATT and CDR2 is SNEGSKA (reference sequence). The CDR3 consists of 11 residues.

This clone came up a few times. The V gene is TRBV15, the J gene TRBJ1-2, with a weak D call TRBD1 (6 bases). The CDR3 runs 14 residues. The V end was cut by 0 bases, the J end by 4 bases, with 9 bases between. Germline CDR1 reads LNHNV; CDR2 reads YYDKDF (reference sequence). This chain's CDR3 is CATSREGGGYGYTF. The CDR3 DNA reads as TGTGCCACCAGCAGAGAAGGGGGAGGCTATGGCTACACCTTC.

Sample share makes this clone large (0.1 to 1%). V gene TRBV19 combines with J gene TRBJ2-7; 12 bases fit TRBD1. This CDR3 has 14 amino acids. The ends lost 6 bases at V and 6 bases at J; junction bases unmatched: 6. The germline CDR1 and CDR2 sequences are LNHDA and SQIVND (reference sequence). The CDR3 spells CASRTGTGGAEQYF. In DNA, the CDR3 is TGTGCCAGTAGAACCGGGACAGGGGGCGCCGAGCAGTACTTC.

This chain uses TRBV7-9 with TRBJ2-7; 12 nucleotides align to TRBD2. There are 17 residues in the CDR3. V shed 5 bases, J shed 5 bases, and the junction held 13 bases outside the gene matches. Germline V CDR1 and CDR2: SEHNR, FQNEAQ (reference sequence). CDR3 in amino acids: CASSGRTSGERTHEQYF. The CDR3 nucleotides are TGTGCCAGCAGCGGGAGGACTAGCGGGGAGAGAACCCACGAGCAGTACTTC. The full variable domain, in which reference TRBV7-9 and TRBJ2-7 provide the parts outside the CDR3, is DTGVSQNPRHKITKRGQNVTFRCDPISEHNRLYWYRQTLGQGPEFLTYFQNEAQLEKSRLLSDRFSAERPKGSFSTLEIQRTEQGDSAMYLCASSGRTSGERTHEQYFGPGTRLTVT.

The chain employs TRBV7-2 and TRBJ2-7; the D is unclear. CDR1 and CDR2 (germline): SGHTA, FQGNSA. The CDR3 totals 15 residues. Trimming removed 5 bases from V and 3 bases from J, with 17 bases in between. CDR3 sequence (DNA): TGTGCCAGCAGCCCCTCGTGGGTTCTGAGCTACGAGCAGTACTTC. Translation gives CASSPSWVLSYEQYF.

The rearrangement joins TRBV28 to TRBJ2-7; tentatively, D is TRBD1 or TRBD2 (5 bases each). With 2 bases removed from V and 4 bases from J, the gap between germline ends came to 9 bases. Germline CDR1 MDHEN, CDR2 SYDVKM. The CDR3 consists of 13 residues. The CDR3, as DNA: TGTGCCAGCAGTTTAGGGGGTAGGTACGAGCAGTACTTC. Protein sequence: CASSLGGRYEQYF.

The sample holds one count of this clone. CDR3 DNA sequence: TGTGCCAGCAGCGTAGAAACTAGCGTTATCTACGAGCAGTACTTC. Amino acid sequence: CASSVETSVIYEQYF. This chain connects TRBV9 to TRBJ2-7, with 7 positions matching TRBD2. Germline CDR1 reads SGDLS; CDR2 reads YYNGEE. The CDR3 is 15 residues long. Trimming at V came to 0 bases and at J to 3 bases, leaving 6 bases not matched to a gene.

The chain has TRBV7-2 and TRBJ1-2, with TRBD1 matching 7 bases. V lost 5 bases to trimming and J lost 7 bases; unmatched junction nucleotides: 4. The CDR3 loop spans 12 amino acids. In germline, CDR1 is SGHTA, CDR2 FQGNSA. The CDR3 region is CASSDSGGGYTF. The CDR3 DNA reads as TGTGCCAGCAGCGATTCAGGGGGTGGCTACACCTTC.

The chain carries TRBV29-1 and TRBJ2-3, with 10 bases aligning to TRBD2. The junction had 8 bases not matched to a gene; V was cut back by 6 bases and J by 2 bases. Germline V gene data show CDR1 as SQVTM and CDR2 as ANQGSEA. The CDR3 is 15 amino acids. The CDR3 region is CSVIRAGGDTDTQYF. The CDR3 DNA sequence: TGCAGCGTCATCAGAGCGGGAGGGGACACAGATACGCAGTATTTT.

The chain employs TRBV9 and TRBJ2-2; D is undetermined. V dropped 0 bases and J dropped 1 base, with 4 bases sitting between them. The V gene's germline CDR1 is SGDLS and CDR2 YYNGEE. The CDR3 length is 14 residues. The chain's CDR3 is CASSVVQNTGELFF. For the CDR3, the DNA is TGTGCCAGCAGCGTAGTCCAGAACACCGGGGAGCTGTTTTTT.

The chain recombines TRBV6-5 with TRBJ1-1, with D perhaps TRBD1 (6 bases). Deletions cut 4 bases from V and 0 bases from J, with 12 bases between. The germline gives CDR1 MNHEY, CDR2 SVGAGI. The CDR3 runs to 15 residues. The CDR3 protein is CASSFNRALNTEAFF. The CDR3 DNA reads as TGTGCCAGCAGTTTTAACAGGGCCTTGAACACTGAAGCTTTCTTT.

This chain uses TRBV23-1 with TRBJ2-6; D is unresolved. TRBV23-1 has ORF status, its function being uncertain. Trimming took off 7 bases at V and 0 bases at J, with 7 bases between the two ends. The CDR3 consists of 14 residues. As DNA, the CDR3 is TGCGCCAGCAAACGGCGCTCTGGGGCCAACGTCCTGACTTTC. Its protein is CASKRRSGANVLTF.

This chain uses TRBV2 with TRBJ1-1; 8 nucleotides match TRBD1. This CDR3 region has 16 residues. V lost 6 bases and J lost 0; bases outside the gene matches: 9. Germline CDR1 and CDR2: SNHLY and FYNNEI. CDR3 nucleotide sequence: TGTGCCAGCAGGCCTGGACAGGGTCTCATGAACACTGAAGCTTTCTTT. It yields the protein CASRPGQGLMNTEAFF.

This clone was seen just once. In DNA form, the CDR3 reads TGTGCCAGCAGCTTAATTCTAGCGGAGCCTAGCACAGATACGCAGTATTTT. Protein product: CASSLILAEPSTDTQYF. The V gene is TRBV7-9, the J gene TRBJ2-3; 7 bases line up with TRBD2. Losses at the gene ends were 2 bases for V and 0 bases for J; bases not matched to a gene: 8. Germline loops: CDR1 SEHNR, CDR2 FQNEAQ (reference sequence). There are 17 residues in the CDR3.

The chain couples TRBV2 to TRBJ1-5; D is unclear. Between the trimmed V and J ends, which lost 4 bases and 5 bases, there was a span of 6 bases. This CDR3 is 12 amino acids long. CDR1 is SNHLY, CDR2 FYNNEI, per germline. The CDR3 DNA follows: TGTGCCAGCAGTGCCCGGGATCAGCCCCAGCATTTT. Its protein is CASSARDQPQHF. The full variable domain, in which reference TRBV2 and TRBJ1-5 provide the parts outside the CDR3, is EPEVTQTPSHQVTQMGQEVILRCVPISNHLYFYWYRQILGQKVEFLVSFYNNEISEKSEIFDDQFSVERPDGSNFTLKIRSTKLEDSAMYFCASSARDQPQHFGDGTRLSIL.

This chain uses TRBV5-1 with TRBJ1-4; 8 positions match TRBD1. J gave up 6 bases and V 4 bases, and 8 bases lay outside the gene matches. Germline CDR1 is SGHRS and CDR2 is YFSETQ. The CDR3 extends over 15 amino acids. CDR3 loop: CASSLGQGQDEKLFF. The CDR3 bases are TGCGCCAGCAGCCTAGGACAGGGACAGGATGAAAAACTGTTTTTT. Combining the CDR3 with reference TRBV5-1 and TRBJ1-4 gives the whole variable domain KAGVTQTPRYLIKTRGQQVTLSCSPISGHRSVSWYQQTPGQGLQFLFEYFSETQRNKGNFPGRFSGRQFSNSRSEMNVSTLELGDSALYLCASSLGQGQDEKLFFGSGTQLSVL.

V gene TRBV5-1 combines with J gene TRBJ1-2, with 8 positions matching TRBD1. Germline V gene lookup returns CDR1 SGHRS and CDR2 YFSETQ. The CDR3 runs to 14 residues. The V and J ends lost 4 bases and 3 bases, in that order; junction bases with no gene match: 5. In DNA, the CDR3 is TGCGCCAGCAGCCTGCCAGGGGGCGACTATGGCTACACCTTC. Its protein product is CASSLPGGDYGYTF.

The chain recombines TRBV9 with TRBJ1-3; a possible D gene is TRBD1 (5 bases). This CDR3 contains 14 residues. Germline V gene sequence: CDR1 SGDLS, CDR2 YYNGEE. V was cut by 2 bases and J by 3 bases, with 9 bases left in between. CDR3 region: CASSVGRVGNTIYF. CDR3 nucleotide sequence: TGTGCCAGCAGCGTGGGACGGGTTGGAAACACCATATATTTT.

The chain uses TRBV7-9 and TRBJ2-3, with D unresolved. The CDR3 is 14 amino acids. Germline V CDR1 and CDR2: SEHNR, FQNEAQ (reference sequence). V shed 2 bases and J shed 7 bases, with 13 bases lying between them. The CDR3 nucleotides are TGTGCCAGCAGCTTAAACGGGCCGAAGAATACGCAGTATTTT. This translates into CASSLNGPKNTQYF.

This clone was counted a single time. The rearrangement uses TRBV7-9 and TRBJ2-2; D is unresolved. The CDR3 runs to 15 residues. Germline V CDR1 and CDR2: SEHNR, FQNEAQ (reference sequence). V was shortened by 2 bases and J by 1 base, with 8 bases between the two germline ends. DNA of the CDR3: TGTGCCAGCAGCTTACCGGAATGGAACACCGGGGAGCTGTTTTTT. It translates to CASSLPEWNTGELFF. Complete variable domain (other parts from reference TRBV7-9 and TRBJ2-2): DTGVSQNPRHKITKRGQNVTFRCDPISEHNRLYWYRQTLGQGPEFLTYFQNEAQLEKSRLLSDRFSAERPKGSFSTLEIQRTEQGDSAMYLCASSLPEWNTGELFFGEGSRLTVL.

The chain carries TRBV29-1 and TRBJ2-1; 10 nucleotides agree with TRBD1. CDR3 length equals 15 residues. Germline V gene sequence: CDR1 SQVTM, CDR2 ANQGSEA. V shed 7 bases and J 4 bases; nucleotides not matched to a gene: 10. The CDR3 nucleotides are TGCAGCGCTCGGTTAGTGGACAGGGGGTACAATGAGCAGTTCTTC. Amino acids: CSARLVDRGYNEQFF.

The chain uses TRBV9 and TRBJ2-6; TRBD1 aligns across 7 bases. The CDR3 runs to 18 residues. Germline assignment: CDR1 SGDLS and CDR2 YYNGEE. Unmatched junction bases numbered 10, after V lost 3 bases and J lost 1 base. CDR3 nucleotides: TGTGCCAGCAGCGAGCCAGGGACAGCGTCGTCTGGGGCCAACGTCCTGACTTTC. This translates into CASSEPGTASSGANVLTF.

The table lists this clone with a count of one. This chain connects TRBV28 to TRBJ1-2; D unclear. Germline loops: CDR1 MDHEN, CDR2 SYDVKM. The CDR3 is 15 amino acids. Trimming removed 5 bases from V and 0 bases from J, with 13 bases in between. CDR3 region: CASSAKTASNYGYTF. The CDR3 DNA follows: TGTGCCAGCAGTGCGAAGACGGCCTCTAACTATGGCTACACCTTC.

This clone was detected only a few times. This chain uses TRBV29-1 with TRBJ2-1, with no clear D. CDR3 size: 10 residues. Trimming stripped 6 bases from V and 9 bases from J, with 9 bases between. Germline values: CDR1 SQVTM, CDR2 ANQGSEA. The CDR3 coding sequence is TGCAGCGTGGAGAATGTTGAGCAGTTCTTC. Its protein is CSVENVEQFF.

This clone was seen once. This rearrangement joins TRBV4-1 to TRBJ2-2; 7 bases match TRBD1. Trimming cost V 3 bases and J 5 bases; bases outside gene matches: 6. CDR3 length: 15 amino acids. From germline, CDR1 is MGHRA and CDR2 YSYEKL. The CDR3 region has the DNA TGCGCCAGCAGCCACGGCCCAGGGGGAACCGGGGAGCTGTTTTTT. Translated: CASSHGPGGTGELFF.

This chain uses TRBV2 with TRBJ2-4; no reliable D call. This CDR3 contains 15 residues. Trimming removed 4 bases from V and 1 base from J, with 11 bases in between. The V gene's germline CDR1 is SNHLY and CDR2 FYNNEI. The CDR3 loop is CASSGFPAAKNIQYF. CDR3 DNA: TGTGCCAGCAGTGGGTTCCCCGCGGCCAAAAACATTCAGTACTTC.

This chain uses TRBV19 with TRBJ2-3, with 7 bases that match TRBD2. CDR3 length: 15 residues. V was clipped by 4 bases and J by 4 bases; unmatched bases: 8. Germline values: CDR1 LNHDA, CDR2 SQIVND (reference sequence). DNA of the CDR3: TGTGCCAGTAGTACCCAGCGGGATGGGCCAGATACGCAGTATTTT. Protein product: CASSTQRDGPDTQYF.